The clone carrying this T cell receptor beta chain was detected only a few times. What it recognizes is unknown. Unique molecular identifiers tagged the TCR beta cDNA libraries. T cells numbering roughly 1 to 10 million yielded 450,000 to 500,000 cDNA molecules. TCRdb re-called the PCR reads through MiXCR, storing one row per CDR3 protein. This table has hundreds of thousands of distinct CDR3 sequences, approximately 59% appearing once. These data originate in a study of post-analysis software for immune sequencing data. Overall study context: Secondary progressive, relapsing-remitting and progressive-relapsing multiple sclerosis were among the included disease courses. The study, taken as a whole, reports: By F measure, strong co-clustering occurred among samples prepared in the same batch. Controls' normalized Chao1 diversity significantly exceeded that of multiple sclerosis patients.

Input material: blood. This clonotype originated in a girl aged 2-15 years with multiple sclerosis.

The CDR3 region has the DNA TGTGCCAATCAGAGGGGGGATGACTATGGCTACACCTTC. This sequence encodes CANQRGDDYGYTF. The rearrangement uses TRBV10-3 and TRBJ1-2, with D possibly matching TRBD1 (6 bases). V dropped 10 bases and J dropped 3 bases, with 15 bases sitting between them. Per the germline V gene, CDR1 is ENHRY and CDR2 is SYGVKD. The CDR3 sequence is 13 residues long.